The 27 T cell receptor beta chains presented below share a single source sample, sequenced in a study of blood T cell repertoires in COVID-19. Method: immunoSEQ multiplex PCR; TCRdb's copy keeps in-frame clones and lacks some. The sample yields about 100,000 clones, 85% seen once. Sequences were obtained from peripheral blood. The receptor source for this set is a man aged 55 to 69 with acute or convalescent COVID-19.

CDR3 DNA sequence: TGCGCCAGCAGCTTTGACAGGTCTAATTCACCCCTCCACTTT. It translates to CASSFDRSNSPLHF. V is TRBV5-1 and J is TRBJ1-6, with TRBD1 as a possible D gene (6 bases). The germline V gene encodes CDR1 SGHRS and CDR2 YFSETQ. The V gene lost 2 bases and the J gene lost 6 bases, with 9 bases spanning the gap. The CDR3 has 14 residues.

The V call is TRBV4-3, the J call TRBJ2-1; a possible D gene is TRBD2 (5 bases). V lost 0 bases and J 0 bases, leaving 6 bases between the germline ends. Germline V gives CDR1 LGHNA, CDR2 YSLEER. This CDR3 comprises 15 residues. CDR3 residues: CASSQESGSYNEQFF. DNA of the CDR3: TGCGCCAGCAGCCAAGAGAGCGGCTCCTACAATGAGCAGTTCTTC.

CDR3 bases: TGCGCCAGCAGCTTGACAGGCGGGGATCAGCCCCAGCATTTT. Residues: CASSLTGGDQPQHF. The chain employs TRBV5-1 and TRBJ1-5; D is possibly TRBD1 (5 bases). Germline CDR1 SGHRS, CDR2 YFSETQ. V lost 1 base, J lost 5 bases, and 10 bases lay in between. The CDR3 totals 14 residues.

The count of this clone is one. The V and J genes are TRBV6-6 and TRBJ1-2, with D tentatively TRBD1 (5 bases). V lost 4 bases and J lost 3, with 9 bases in between. CDR1 and CDR2 (germline): MNHNY, SVGAGI (reference sequence). The CDR3 totals 13 residues. CDR3 sequence (DNA): TGTGCCAGCAGTTCCACAGGAGACTATGGCTACACCTTC. It translates to CASSSTGDYGYTF.

V is TRBV11-3 and J is TRBJ1-1, with 9 bases lining up with TRBD1. The CDR3 contains 16 residues. Per the germline V gene, CDR1 is SGHNT and CDR2 is YENEEA. V dropped 5 bases and J dropped 0; count of bases not matched to a gene: 7. DNA for the CDR3: TGTGCCAGCAGCGCCGGGACAGGGAATCTGAACACTGAAGCTTTCTTT. Amino acid sequence: CASSAGTGNLNTEAFF.

The rearrangement joins TRBV20-1 to TRBJ1-5; D unclear. This CDR3 is built from 12 residues. V was trimmed by 8 bases and J by 6 bases, leaving 14 bases between them. Germline-derived CDR1 and CDR2 are DFQATT and SNEGSKA (reference sequence). CDR3 loop: CSCSVPGQPQHF. The CDR3 region has the DNA TGCAGTTGTAGTGTCCCGGGTCAGCCCCAGCATTTT.

The rearrangement uses TRBV18 and TRBJ2-5, with 8 bases that match TRBD1. The CDR3 contains 15 residues. Germline V lookup: CDR1 KGHSH, CDR2 LQKENI. V lost 3 bases to trimming and J lost 2 bases; unmatched junction nucleotides: 5. As DNA, the CDR3 is TGTGCCAGCTCACCTGGGACAGGACCGCAAGAGACCCAGTACTTC. Its protein is CASSPGTGPQETQYF.

CDR3 nucleotide sequence: TGTGCCAGTAGACCGTACAGGGGAGATCAGCCCCAGCATTTT. It codes for CASRPYRGDQPQHF. The V gene is TRBV19, the J gene TRBJ1-5; 7 bases are shared with TRBD1. Trimming removed 6 bases from V and 5 bases from J; junction bases left unmatched: 7. The CDR3 extends over 14 amino acids. The germline gives CDR1 LNHDA, CDR2 SQIVND (reference sequence).

The V call is TRBV3-1 (or the pseudogene TRBV3-2), the J call TRBJ2-4, with D uncertain. The CDR3 spans 18 residues. Germline V gene data show CDR1 as LGHDT and CDR2 as YNNKEL (reference sequence). Deletions cut 1 base from V and 0 bases from J, with 16 bases between. CDR3: CASSQGHSLIVAKNIQYF. The DNA of the CDR3 is TGTGCCAGCAGCCAAGGGCACAGCCTAATCGTAGCCAAAAACATTCAGTACTTC.

The chain links TRBV5-1 to TRBJ2-3; D might be TRBD1 (5 bases). V was clipped by 5 bases and J by 4 bases, with 17 bases between them. Per the germline V gene, CDR1 is SGHRS and CDR2 is YFSETQ. The CDR3 covers 15 residues. The CDR3 spells CASRGGQGSADTQYF. CDR3 bases: TGCGCCAGCAGGGGTGGGCAGGGTTCAGCAGATACGCAGTATTTT.

This chain connects TRBV18 to TRBJ2-7; a weak D match, TRBD2 (6 bases). The CDR3 runs to 13 residues. The V end was cut by 5 bases, the J end by 0 bases, with 8 bases between. The germline V gene encodes CDR1 KGHSH and CDR2 LQKENI. CDR3 loop: CASSRDSSYEQYF. CDR3 DNA: TGTGCCAGCTCAAGGGACTCCTCCTACGAGCAGTACTTC. The complete variable domain, with remaining parts taken from reference TRBV18 and TRBJ2-7, reads NAGVMQNPRHLVRRRGQEARLRCSPMKGHSHVYWYRQLPEEGLKFMVYLQKENIIDESGMPKERFSAEFPKEGPSILRIQQVVRGDSAAYFCASSRDSSYEQYFGPGTRLTVT.

The chain carries TRBV30 and TRBJ2-1, with 10 bases aligning to TRBD1. CDR1 and CDR2 (germline): GTSNPN, SVGIG (reference sequence). The CDR3 sequence is 15 residues long. Trimming took 2 bases from V and 3 from J; bases not matched to a gene: 4. The CDR3 loop reads CAWSRTGGLYNEQFF. CDR3 nucleotide sequence: TGTGCCTGGAGTCGGACAGGGGGTCTCTACAATGAGCAGTTCTTC.

The J gene is TRBJ2-5, the V gene TRBV3-1 (or the pseudogene TRBV3-2); 8 bases match TRBD1. The J segment lost 5 bases and the V segment lost 1 base, leaving 9 bases of the junction unmatched. CDR1 is LGHDT, CDR2 YNNKEL, per germline (reference sequence). The CDR3 consists of 16 residues. For the CDR3, the DNA is TGTGCCAGCAGCCAAGCCCGGACAGGGAGGAGGGAGACCCAGTACTTC. Translating it yields CASSQARTGRRETQYF.

This chain joins TRBV6-5 and TRBJ2-7, with TRBD2 matching 8 bases. The CDR3 has 14 amino acids. Germline trimming cut 5 bases from V and 2 bases from J; bases unmatched to any gene: 5. Germline assignment: CDR1 MNHEY and CDR2 SVGAGI. The CDR3 is CASSHREGPYEQYF. CDR3 in DNA: TGTGCCAGCAGTCACCGGGAGGGACCCTACGAGCAGTACTTC.

This clone appeared a single time. The chain uses TRBV2 and TRBJ2-6; 9 bases line up with TRBD1. V lost 8 bases to trimming and J lost 2 bases; unmatched junction nucleotides: 22. Germline V lookup: CDR1 SNHLY, CDR2 FYNNEI. The CDR3 length is 21 residues. The CDR3 region has the DNA TGTGCCAGCTTAGGACAGGAGATAGTGGGACAGGGTGATCCTGGGGCCAACGTCCTGACTTTC. This gives the protein CASLGQEIVGQGDPGANVLTF.

The genes are TRBV14 and TRBJ2-7, with D perhaps matching TRBD1 (6 bases). V was clipped by 2 bases and J by 6 bases, with 14 bases between them. This CDR3 comprises 14 residues. CDR1 is SGHDN and CDR2 is FVKESK in the germline V gene. CDR3 region: CASSQTGSIGEQYF. The DNA of the CDR3 is TGTGCCAGCAGCCAAACAGGGAGTATTGGCGAGCAGTACTTC.

This chain uses TRBV6-2 or TRBV6-3 with TRBJ1-5; D is unresolved. The germline CDR1 and CDR2 sequences are MNHEY and SVGEGT. Trimming cost V 5 bases and J 11 bases, with 16 bases left between them. The CDR3 totals 13 residues. The CDR3 spells CASSADGSWAQHF. Written as DNA, the CDR3 is TGTGCCAGCAGTGCTGACGGGTCCTGGGCCCAGCATTTT.

This chain connects TRBV30 to TRBJ2-1; 12 bases fit TRBD2. The CDR3 runs 15 residues. J was trimmed by 9 bases and V by 2 bases; bases with no gene match: 8. Germline CDR1 is GTSNPN and CDR2 is SVGIG (reference sequence). CDR3 DNA: TGTGCCTGGAGTAAGCTAGCGGGGGGGCCGAGTGAGCAGTTCTTC. Protein: CAWSKLAGGPSEQFF. The full variable domain, rest sourced from reference TRBV30 and TRBJ2-1, is SQTIHQWPATLVQPVGSPLSLECTVEGTSNPNLYWYRQAAGRGLQLLFYSVGIGQISSEVPQNLSASRPQDRQFILSSKKLLLSDSGFYLCAWSKLAGGPSEQFFGPGTRLTVL.

The genes are TRBV24-1 and TRBJ2-1; TRBD1 agrees at 7 bases. CDR1 KGHDR and CDR2 SFDVKD come from the germline V gene. Trimming removed 6 bases from V and 4 bases from J; junction bases left unmatched: 2. CDR3 length equals 13 residues. The CDR3 loop is CATSLTGYNEQFF. The CDR3 nucleotides are TGTGCCACCAGTTTGACAGGGTACAATGAGCAGTTCTTC.

The table lists this clone with a count of one. The rearrangement uses TRBV5-6 and TRBJ2-3; D is perhaps TRBD2 (5 bases). CDR1 and CDR2 (germline): SGHDT, YYEEEE. This CDR3 is 15 amino acids long. V shed 1 base and J shed 0 bases, with 9 bases lying between them. The CDR3 DNA is TGTGCCAGCAGCTTGTCGGGGTGGAGCACAGATACGCAGTATTTT. It codes for CASSLSGWSTDTQYF. The variable domain in full, completed from reference TRBV5-6 and TRBJ2-3, reads DAGVTQSPTHLIKTRGQQVTLRCSPKSGHDTVSWYQQALGQGPQFIFQYYEEEERQRGNFPDRFSGHQFPNYSSELNVNALLLGDSALYLCASSLSGWSTDTQYFGPGTRLTVL.

This rearrangement joins TRBV4-1 to TRBJ2-1; 7 bases map to TRBD1. CDR1 and CDR2 (germline): MGHRA, YSYEKL. The CDR3 is 16 amino acids. J lost 8 bases, V lost 1 base, and 11 bases had no gene match. The CDR3 protein is CASSQAKRQGLHEQFF. The CDR3 DNA sequence: TGCGCCAGCAGCCAAGCAAAGAGACAGGGCCTGCATGAGCAGTTCTTC.

The chain recombines TRBV7-3 with TRBJ2-1; 7 nucleotides align to TRBD2. The trim removed 3 bases at V and 5 bases at J, leaving 4 bases unmatched. From germline, CDR1 is SGHTA and CDR2 FQGTGA. The CDR3 has 14 residues. DNA for the CDR3: TGTGCCAGCAGCTTTTCAAGCGGGGACAATGAGCAGTTCTTC. It yields the protein CASSFSSGDNEQFF.

J is TRBJ2-3 and V is TRBV7-9; 10 bases are a match to TRBD1. The CDR3 extends over 15 amino acids. With 7 bases clipped from V and 6 bases from J, the junction kept 10 bases outside the gene matches. Germline V gene lookup returns CDR1 SEHNR and CDR2 FQNEAQ (reference sequence). CDR3 loop: CASTLTGQGIDTQYF. CDR3 sequence (DNA): TGTGCCAGCACCCTAACGGGACAGGGGATCGATACGCAGTATTTT.

This chain joins TRBV19 and TRBJ1-5; 7 positions match TRBD1. V trimming: 6 bases; J trimming: 5 bases; junction bases outside the gene matches: 4. The germline gives CDR1 LNHDA, CDR2 SQIVND (reference sequence). The length of the CDR3 is 13 residues. CDR3: CASRRGQDQPQHF. The CDR3 region has the DNA TGTGCCAGTAGAAGGGGGCAAGATCAGCCCCAGCATTTT.

The chain joins TRBV14 to TRBJ1-4; tentatively, D is TRBD1 (6 bases). Trimming took off 0 bases at V and 8 bases at J, with 16 bases between the two ends. CDR1 and CDR2 from the germline V gene are SGHDN and FVKESK. The CDR3 extends over 16 amino acids. The CDR3 coding sequence is TGTGCCAGCAGCCAAGAGGGGACATTCCTCGGGGAAAAACTGTTTTTT. Encoded protein: CASSQEGTFLGEKLFF.

This clone was found a few times. V usage is TRBV27 and J usage is TRBJ1-3, with D possibly being TRBD1 (6 bases). Germline CDR1 and CDR2: MNHEY and SMNVEV (reference sequence). The length of the CDR3 is 15 residues. The V and J ends lost 5 bases and 4 bases respectively, with 15 bases between them. The CDR3 DNA reads TGTGCCAGCAGTCCTCGGTTAACAGGGGGAAACACCATATATTTT. Amino acids: CASSPRLTGGNTIYF.

The chain joins TRBV10-2 to TRBJ2-2; a weak D match, TRBD2 (5 bases). Trimming removed 2 bases at V and 3 bases at J, with 7 bases between. CDR1 is WSHSY, CDR2 SAAADI, per germline. CDR3 length equals 14 residues. The CDR3 coding sequence is TGCGCCAGCAGTGAGGGACTGCACACCGGGGAGCTGTTTTTT. It translates to CASSEGLHTGELFF.